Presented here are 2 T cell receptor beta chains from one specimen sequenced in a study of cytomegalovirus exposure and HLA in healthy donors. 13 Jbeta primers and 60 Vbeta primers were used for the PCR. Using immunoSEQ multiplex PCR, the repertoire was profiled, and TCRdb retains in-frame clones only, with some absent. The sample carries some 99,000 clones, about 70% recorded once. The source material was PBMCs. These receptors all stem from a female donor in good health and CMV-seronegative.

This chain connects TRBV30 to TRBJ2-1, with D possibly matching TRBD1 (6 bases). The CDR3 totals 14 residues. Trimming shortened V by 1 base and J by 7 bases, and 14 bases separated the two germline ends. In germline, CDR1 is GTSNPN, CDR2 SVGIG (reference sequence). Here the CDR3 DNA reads TGTGCCTGGAGTGCAGGGGTATTGGGGAATGAGCAGTTCTTC. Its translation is CAWSAGVLGNEQFF.

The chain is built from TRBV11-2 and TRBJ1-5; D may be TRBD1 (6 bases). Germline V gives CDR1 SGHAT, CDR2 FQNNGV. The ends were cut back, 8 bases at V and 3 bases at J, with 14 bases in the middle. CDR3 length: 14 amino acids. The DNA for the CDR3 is TGTGCCAGCGGGGAGGGGGGATCCAATCAGCCCCAGCATTTT. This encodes CASGEGGSNQPQHF.